This T cell receptor (beta chain) was documented in a study of T-cell memory formation after mild COVID-19. Study summary: TCR clusters showed largely donor specificity. Study-wide results and caveats: Later expanders leaned toward CD4+, whereas clones contracting from day 15 to 85 were balanced CD4/CD8.

TCRdb reprocessed the 5' RACE reads via MiXCR and lists one record per CDR3 protein. This sample carries approximately 580,000 distinct CDR3 sequences, approximately 20% of them seen once, and the ten largest clones take under 15%. This CDR3 comprises 14 residues. Germline trimming cut 3 bases from V and 5 bases from J; bases unmatched to any gene: 6. This clonotype came up a few times. The antigen remains undetermined. Source material: PBMCs or a T cell subset sorted from them (not recorded which). The receptor comes from an adult woman who had mild COVID-19 (a few samples of this study predate the infection). Cell type and time point are not known. This chain connects TRBV12-3 or TRBV12-4 to TRBJ2-7; 8 bases agree with TRBD2. The CDR3, as DNA: TGTGCCAGCAGTTTGGGACTAGAGAGGGACGAGCAGTACTTC. This encodes CASSLGLERDEQYF.